These 6 T cell receptor beta chains were sequenced from one sample in a study of T cell repertoires in cytomegalovirus infection (dated by TCRdb to the late 2010s). These TCRs are of unknown antigen specificity. Sequencing relied on an Illumina HiSeq 1500. Starting from the raw public reads, TCRdb applied fastp trimming at Q25, assembled clones with MiXCR and retained in-frame beta chains. Identical CDR3 protein sequences are pooled into one entry, listed with their most common genes and DNA. For this sample there are approximately 130,000 distinct CDR3 sequences; 20% to 30% appear just once. The top ten hold about 37% of the sample. The source material was PBMCs, sequenced either directly or after in vitro stimulation (not recorded which). These receptors were collected from a human donor in good health (CMV status not recorded). Some clones in this sample may be carry-over from other donors' samples.

The rearrangement links TRBV3-1 to TRBJ2-3; no reliable D call. The CDR3 runs 12 residues. V shed 0 bases and J shed 3 bases, with 1 base lying between them. Per the germline V gene, CDR1 is LGHDT and CDR2 is YNNKEL (reference sequence). This chain's CDR3 is CASSQETDTQYF. The DNA for the CDR3 is TGTGCCAGCAGCCAAGAAACAGATACGCAGTATTTT.

This clonotype occurred a few times. The gene calls are TRBV5-4 and TRBJ1-1; tentatively, D is TRBD1 (5 bases). CDR1 and CDR2 (germline): SGHNT, YYREEE (reference sequence). Trimming left V 4 bases short and J 0 bases short, with 10 bases between. The CDR3 length is 14 residues. CDR3 nucleotide sequence: TGTGCCAGCAGCGTTGACAGCTTGAACACTGAAGCTTTCTTT. It specifies CASSVDSLNTEAFF.

This clonotype came up many times. V and J are TRBV11-2 and TRBJ2-7; D is unclear. Trimming shortened V by 2 bases and J by 3 bases, and 14 bases separated the two germline ends. The CDR3 sequence is 15 residues long. The V gene's germline CDR1 is SGHAT and CDR2 FQNNGV. The CDR3 nucleotides are TGTGCCAGCAGCTTATATCCCGGATTCTACTACGAGCAGTACTTC. Its protein is CASSLYPGFYYEQYF.

The rearrangement links TRBV7-6 to TRBJ1-4, with D tentatively TRBD1 (6 bases). This CDR3 comprises 14 residues. Germline lookup yields CDR1 SGHVS and CDR2 FNYEAQ. Trimming left V 3 bases short and J 7 bases short, with 12 bases between. The CDR3 DNA reads as TGTGCCAGCAGCTTGACCCAGGGGACTGAAAAACTGTTTTTT. Protein product: CASSLTQGTEKLFF.

This chain joins TRBV6-6 and TRBJ1-4; D not resolved. This CDR3 is 14 amino acids long. Germline CDR1 and CDR2: MNHNY and SVGAGI (reference sequence). V shed 2 bases and J shed 5 bases, with 9 bases lying between them. The CDR3 coding sequence is TGTGCCAGCAGTTACCCTCCCGTAAATGAAAAACTGTTTTTT. This sequence encodes CASSYPPVNEKLFF.

This clonotype was counted a few times. V usage is TRBV6-2 or TRBV6-3 and J usage is TRBJ1-5; no clear D. V lost 2 bases and J lost 3, with 14 bases in between. CDR1 is MNHEY and CDR2 is SVGEGT in the germline V gene. CDR3 length: 16 residues. The CDR3 region has the DNA TGTGCCAGCAGTTACCCACTTTCGCTGTTCAATCAGCCCCAGCATTTT. Amino acids: CASSYPLSLFNQPQHF.